These 32 T cell receptor beta chains were sequenced from one sample in a study of blood T cell repertoires in COVID-19. TCRdb's table, derived via immunoSEQ multiplex PCR, lists solely in-frame clones and lacks some. The data show about 50,000 clones, approximately 80% seen once. The sample was peripheral blood. The receptor source for this set is a man between 65 and 85 years old with active or convalescent COVID-19.

This clone has just a few counts. The chain is built from TRBV19 and TRBJ1-2; D gene uncertain. In germline, CDR1 is LNHDA, CDR2 SQIVND (reference sequence). Between the trimmed V and J ends, which lost 5 bases and 4 bases, there was a span of 11 bases. The CDR3 extends over 13 amino acids. The CDR3 is CASSPNGGYGYTF. As DNA, the CDR3 is TGTGCCAGTAGTCCGAATGGAGGCTATGGCTACACCTTC.

This clone was detected only once. The gene calls are TRBV11-2 and TRBJ2-7; 11 bases map to TRBD2. V was clipped by 5 bases and J by 4 bases; unmatched bases: 13. The CDR3 is made up of 17 amino acids. CDR1 is SGHAT and CDR2 is FQNNGV in the germline V gene. CDR3 coding DNA: TGTGCCAGCAGCGCCAGGGGGGGGACTAGCGGTTTGTACGAGCAGTACTTC. This codes for CASSARGGTSGLYEQYF.

The rearrangement uses TRBV19 and TRBJ1-2, with TRBD1 identical over 7 bases. Germline V gene sequence: CDR1 LNHDA, CDR2 SQIVND (reference sequence). V was clipped by 7 bases and J by 0 bases; unmatched bases: 5. The CDR3 consists of 14 residues. Written as DNA, the CDR3 is TGTGCCAGTAACAGGGACAGAACTAACTATGGCTACACCTTC. Translated: CASNRDRTNYGYTF.

The rearrangement joins TRBV7-6 to TRBJ1-5, with 7 bases that match TRBD1. Germline CDR1 SGHVS, CDR2 FNYEAQ. V shed 4 bases and J 7 bases; nucleotides not matched to a gene: 10. There are 15 residues in the CDR3. The CDR3 spells CASSSTGADGQPQHF. CDR3 DNA sequence: TGTGCCAGCAGCTCTACAGGGGCGGATGGACAGCCCCAGCATTTT. The full variable domain, with the rest looked up from reference TRBV7-6 and TRBJ1-5, is GAGVSQSPRYKVTKRGQDVALRCDPISGHVSLYWYRQALGQGPEFLTYFNYEAQQDKSGLPNDRFSAERPEGSISTLTIQRTEQRDSAMYRCASSSTGADGQPQHFGDGTRLSIL.

The chain links TRBV29-1 to TRBJ2-2; TRBD2 agrees at 8 bases. The length of the CDR3 is 15 residues. CDR1 and CDR2 (germline): SQVTM, ANQGSEA. J was trimmed by 7 bases and V by 7 bases; bases with no gene match: 14. Here the CDR3 reads CSARLYGRADGELFF. The CDR3 DNA reads as TGCAGCGCAAGACTTTACGGGAGGGCGGACGGGGAGCTGTTTTTT.

In this sample, this clone turned up a few times. The gene calls are TRBV19 and TRBJ2-7; 7 bases are shared with TRBD1. Germline CDR1 LNHDA, CDR2 SQIVND (reference sequence). V was clipped by 10 bases and J by 0 bases; unmatched bases: 6. The CDR3 is 13 residues long. Here the CDR3 DNA reads TGTGCCAACTTCGGGACAGTCTCCTACGAGCAGTACTTC. Translating gives CANFGTVSYEQYF.

V usage is TRBV9 and J usage is TRBJ1-1; TRBD1 matches at 11 bases. Germline V lookup: CDR1 SGDLS, CDR2 YYNGEE. The J segment lost 5 bases and the V segment lost 3 bases, leaving 12 bases of the junction unmatched. This CDR3 is 17 amino acids long. The chain's CDR3 is CASSGRGGTGGLTEAFF. CDR3 sequence (DNA): TGTGCCAGCAGCGGGCGAGGAGGGACAGGGGGATTGACTGAAGCTTTCTTT.

This clone occurred a few times. V is TRBV24-1 and J is TRBJ1-5; the D gene is possibly TRBD1 (6 bases). This CDR3 comprises 15 residues. Germline V gene data show CDR1 as KGHDR and CDR2 as SFDVKD. V lost 3 bases and J 6 bases, leaving 14 bases between the germline ends. CDR3 DNA sequence: TGTGCCACCAGTGATACACAGGGTGTGGGTCAGCCCCAGCATTTT. Amino acids: CATSDTQGVGQPQHF.

J is TRBJ1-3 and V is TRBV2, with a weak D call TRBD1 (5 bases). The CDR3 has 14 residues. The V gene lost 6 bases and the J gene lost 3 bases, with 12 bases spanning the gap. Germline V lookup: CDR1 SNHLY, CDR2 FYNNEI. CDR3 nucleotides: TGTGCCAGCAGAGCAGGGTTGGGTGGAAACACCATATATTTT. It is translated as CASRAGLGGNTIYF.

This clone was detected only once. The chain uses TRBV5-8 and TRBJ1-3; tentatively, D is TRBD1 (5 bases). V shed 1 base and J shed 1 base, with 6 bases lying between them. Germline V CDR1 and CDR2: SGHTS, YDEGEE. CDR3 size: 14 residues. CDR3 residues: CASSLPGSGNTIYF. CDR3 coding DNA: TGTGCCAGCAGCTTGCCAGGGTCTGGAAACACCATATATTTT. Filled out from reference TRBV5-8 and TRBJ1-3, the complete variable domain reads EAGVTQSPTHLIKTRGQQATLRCSPISGHTSVYWYQQALGLGLQFLLWYDEGEERNRGNFPPRFSGRQFPNYSSELNVNALELEDSALYLCASSLPGSGNTIYFGEGSWLTVV.

This clone appeared once. The chain couples TRBV7-3 to TRBJ1-2, with 10 bases identical to TRBD1. Germline V gene sequence: CDR1 SGHTA, CDR2 FQGTGA. The length of the CDR3 is 15 residues. With 5 bases clipped from V and 7 bases from J, the junction kept 10 bases outside the gene matches. The CDR3 spells CASSPRGDRGSGYTF. The CDR3 DNA reads as TGTGCCAGCAGCCCCCGCGGGGACAGGGGAAGTGGCTACACCTTC.

The chain is built from TRBV6-2 or TRBV6-3 and TRBJ2-3; 10 bases are a match to TRBD1. The CDR3 sequence is 16 residues long. CDR1 and CDR2 from the germline V gene are MNHEY and SVGEGT. The V gene end was trimmed by 5 bases and the J gene end by 2 bases; junction bases not matched to a gene: 7. CDR3 sequence (DNA): TGTGCCAGCAGTCCACGACAGGGGGCCGTCACAGATACGCAGTATTTT. It encodes CASSPRQGAVTDTQYF.

V usage is TRBV18 and J usage is TRBJ2-1, with D maybe TRBD2 (6 bases). The germline CDR1 and CDR2 sequences are KGHSH and LQKENI. V dropped 6 bases and J dropped 7 bases, with 19 bases sitting between them. The CDR3 is 15 residues long. The CDR3 sequence is CASSLLGSGVNEQFF. The CDR3 DNA is TGTGCCAGCTCCCTACTCGGTTCGGGGGTAAATGAGCAGTTCTTC.

This clone was picked up one time. This chain joins TRBV6-6 and TRBJ2-2; unclear D gene. From germline, CDR1 is MNHNY and CDR2 SVGAGI (reference sequence). V was cut by 8 bases and J by 2 bases, with 9 bases left in between. The CDR3 runs 13 residues. CDR3 protein: CASSESNTGELFF. The CDR3 coding sequence is TGTGCCAGCTCCGAGAGCAACACCGGGGAGCTGTTTTTT.

The chain links TRBV30 to TRBJ2-3; 10 bases fit TRBD2. The length of the CDR3 is 15 residues. CDR1 and CDR2 (germline): GTSNPN, SVGIG (reference sequence). Unmatched junction bases numbered 8, after V lost 8 bases and J lost 0 bases. The CDR3, as DNA: TGTGCCCGAGGGCATAGCGGGGGGAGCACAGATACGCAGTATTTT. Translation gives CARGHSGGSTDTQYF.

The chain carries TRBV5-1 and TRBJ2-2; 8 bases are shared with TRBD1. The germline V gene has CDR1 SGHRS and CDR2 YFSETQ. This CDR3 comprises 15 residues. V dropped 5 bases and J dropped 5; count of bases not matched to a gene: 8. CDR3 protein: CASSWGQARTGELFF. The CDR3 DNA reads TGCGCCAGCAGTTGGGGACAGGCGAGGACCGGGGAGCTGTTTTTT. The entire variable domain, with the rest obtained from reference TRBV5-1 and TRBJ2-2, is as follows: KAGVTQTPRYLIKTRGQQVTLSCSPISGHRSVSWYQQTPGQGLQFLFEYFSETQRNKGNFPGRFSGRQFSNSRSEMNVSTLELGDSALYLCASSWGQARTGELFFGEGSRLTVL.

The chain recombines TRBV24-1 with TRBJ1-2; TRBD1 matches 12 bases. The germline gives CDR1 KGHDR, CDR2 SFDVKD. The CDR3 extends over 16 amino acids. The trim removed 3 bases at V and 4 bases at J, leaving 5 bases unmatched. CDR3 amino acids: CATSDTGQGAIYGYTF. The CDR3 bases are TGTGCCACCAGTGATACGGGACAGGGGGCTATCTATGGCTACACCTTC.

The rearrangement uses TRBV19 and TRBJ1-5; 7 bases are shared with TRBD1. The V gene end was trimmed by 0 bases and the J gene end by 4 bases; junction bases not matched to a gene: 3. This CDR3 spans 15 amino acids. Looked up from germline, CDR1 is LNHDA and CDR2 is SQIVND (reference sequence). In DNA, the CDR3 is TGTGCCAGTAGTATAGATGGACAGGTGAATCAGCCCCAGCATTTT. As protein: CASSIDGQVNQPQHF.

V is TRBV6-5 and J is TRBJ1-5; TRBD1 agrees at 8 bases. This CDR3 comprises 15 residues. V was clipped by 7 bases and J by 0 bases; unmatched bases: 5. Germline V gene lookup returns CDR1 MNHEY and CDR2 SVGAGI. The CDR3 region has the DNA TGTGCCAGCACTAAGGGACAGGCTAGCAATCAGCCCCAGCATTTT. Amino acids: CASTKGQASNQPQHF.

In this sample, this clone turned up a few times. The chain employs TRBV5-6 and TRBJ2-7; TRBD2 matches 10 bases. The V gene end was trimmed by 2 bases and the J gene end by 3 bases; junction bases not matched to a gene: 5. The CDR3 is 15 residues long. Germline-derived CDR1 and CDR2 are SGHDT and YYEEEE. The CDR3 region has the DNA TGTGCCAGCAGCTTATATAGCGGGGGGATCTACGAGCAGTACTTC. Amino acid sequence: CASSLYSGGIYEQYF.

This clone was observed once. V is TRBV30 and J is TRBJ2-1; TRBD2 aligns across 15 bases. Per germline, CDR1 GTSNPN and CDR2 SVGIG (reference sequence). V lost 3 bases to trimming and J lost 1 base; unmatched junction nucleotides: 7. The CDR3 consists of 18 residues. The CDR3 loop reads CAWSRTSGRAGSYNEQFF. CDR3 nucleotides: TGTGCCTGGAGCCGGACTAGCGGGAGGGCCGGGTCCTACAATGAGCAGTTCTTC.

CDR3 nucleotide sequence: TGTGCCAGCAGTGAACGGCTAGCGGGAGTGGATACGCAGTATTTT. Protein: CASSERLAGVDTQYF. The V gene is TRBV2, the J gene TRBJ2-3; 10 nucleotides agree with TRBD2. Trimming cost V 2 bases and J 6 bases; bases outside gene matches: 5. Germline CDR1 is SNHLY and CDR2 is FYNNEI. This CDR3 has 15 residues.

This clone turned up a few times. CDR3 coding DNA: TGTGCCATCAGTGAGTCCGGACTAGAAGCCGAGCAGTACTTC. It translates to CAISESGLEAEQYF. This chain joins TRBV10-3 and TRBJ2-7, with TRBD2 matching 7 bases. This CDR3 region has 14 residues. Looked up from germline, CDR1 is ENHRY and CDR2 is SYGVKD. V was clipped by 0 bases and J by 6 bases; unmatched bases: 5.

The rearrangement links TRBV5-1 to TRBJ1-1; D not resolved. The CDR3 is 14 amino acids. The germline V gene encodes CDR1 SGHRS and CDR2 YFSETQ. V gave up 0 bases and J gave up 0 bases, with 6 bases separating them. The CDR3: CASSLGEMNTEAFF. The CDR3 DNA follows: TGCGCCAGCAGCTTGGGGGAGATGAACACTGAAGCTTTCTTT.

The chain employs TRBV7-9 and TRBJ1-1; TRBD1 agrees at 10 bases. In germline, CDR1 is SEHNR, CDR2 FQNEAQ (reference sequence). With 5 bases clipped from V and 7 bases from J, the junction kept 7 bases outside the gene matches. CDR3 length: 14 amino acids. The CDR3 region is CASSRTGGSNEAFF. Written as DNA, the CDR3 is TGTGCCAGCAGCCGGACAGGGGGTTCAAATGAAGCTTTCTTT.

J is TRBJ1-2 and V is TRBV19; 12 bases agree with TRBD1. CDR1 is LNHDA and CDR2 is SQIVND in the germline V gene (reference sequence). The CDR3 has 14 residues. With V trimmed by 5 bases and J by 10 bases, 8 bases remained unmatched. This CDR3 is CASSSAGTGGIYTF. The CDR3 DNA sequence: TGTGCCAGTAGTTCGGCCGGGACAGGGGGCATCTACACCTTC.

The V gene is TRBV11-2, the J gene TRBJ1-4; 10 nucleotides align to TRBD1. V dropped 2 bases and J dropped 7; count of bases not matched to a gene: 7. Germline V gene sequence: CDR1 SGHAT, CDR2 FQNNGV. CDR3 length equals 16 residues. Here the CDR3 reads CASSLRRTGGGEKLFF. DNA for the CDR3: TGTGCCAGCAGCTTAAGGAGGACAGGGGGAGGTGAAAAACTGTTTTTT.

A few counts support this clone. The V call is TRBV10-3, the J call TRBJ1-6, with 10 bases that match TRBD1. The junction had 4 bases not matched to a gene; V was cut back by 3 bases and J by 14 bases. The germline CDR1 and CDR2 sequences are ENHRY and SYGVKD. The CDR3 length is 13 residues. The CDR3 loop reads CAISERTGGTLHF. As DNA, the CDR3 is TGTGCCATCAGTGAACGGACAGGGGGAACCCTCCACTTT.

The genes are TRBV19 and TRBJ2-7; 9 positions agree with TRBD1. J lost 1 base, V lost 4 bases, and 5 bases had no gene match. Germline V gene sequence: CDR1 LNHDA, CDR2 SQIVND (reference sequence). This CDR3 spans 15 amino acids. DNA of the CDR3: TGTGCCAGTAGTAACCGTGGGACAGGGTCCTACGAGCAGTACTTC. Translating gives CASSNRGTGSYEQYF.

This chain uses TRBV5-5 with TRBJ1-3, with TRBD1 matching over 7 bases. CDR1 and CDR2 from the germline V gene are SGHKS and YYEKEE (reference sequence). V trimming: 4 bases; J trimming: 2 bases; junction bases outside the gene matches: 6. This CDR3 contains 15 residues. CDR3 coding DNA: TGTGCCAGCAGCCGCGACAGGGAGGCTGGAAACACCATATATTTT. It translates to CASSRDREAGNTIYF. The complete variable domain, with remaining parts taken from reference TRBV5-5 and TRBJ1-3, reads DAGVTQSPTHLIKTRGQQVTLRCSPISGHKSVSWYQQVLGQGPQFIFQYYEKEERGRGNFPDRFSARQFPNYSSELNVNALLLGDSALYLCASSRDREAGNTIYFGEGSWLTVV.

The J gene is TRBJ2-1, the V gene TRBV4-1, with 9 bases aligning to TRBD1. Unmatched junction bases numbered 7, after V lost 2 bases and J lost 8 bases. The CDR3 consists of 15 residues. Germline assignment: CDR1 MGHRA and CDR2 YSYEKL. The CDR3 DNA follows: TGCGCCAGCAGCCAACAGGGACAGGGCAGGGATGAGCAGTTCTTC. Translation gives CASSQQGQGRDEQFF.

The chain links TRBV6-5 to TRBJ2-1; 12 nucleotides line up with TRBD2. J was trimmed by 9 bases and V by 2 bases; bases with no gene match: 5. CDR3 length: 15 amino acids. Germline values: CDR1 MNHEY, CDR2 SVGAGI. The CDR3 nucleotides read TGTGCCAGCAGTTACGTAACTAGCGGGAGGAGTGAGCAGTTCTTC. It codes for CASSYVTSGRSEQFF.